This T cell receptor (beta chain) was observed in a study of graft-versus-host responses after intestinal transplantation. Looking at the study overall: Transplantation in recipients was multivisceral, liver-intestinal, or isolated intestinal. Whole-study results and caveats: GvH clonotypes were identified within recipient marrow, with a subset emerging first in ileum or blood. Individuals carrying graft-donor T cell macrochimerism showed high graft-versus-host to host-versus-graft clonal ratios in allografts.

A word on this clone: Its matching antigen is unknown.

Some clones are missing from TCRdb's copy, which holds only in-frame ones; the method was immunoSEQ multiplex PCR. The sample shows about 92,000 clones, about nine tenths of them seen only once. The receptor was derived from a human donor who received an intestinal transplant. The sample was unstimulated CD8+ T cells sorted from spleen or lymph node cells, taken before intestinal transplant.

The CDR3 here is CASRGQANTEAFF. The CDR3 DNA sequence: TGTGCCAGCAGGGGACAGGCGAACACTGAAGCTTTCTTT. This chain uses TRBV13 with TRBJ1-1, with 8 bases matching TRBD1. V lost 6 bases to trimming and J lost 1 base; unmatched junction nucleotides: 1. This CDR3 has 13 residues. Germline V CDR1 and CDR2: PRHDT, FYEKMQ (reference sequence).